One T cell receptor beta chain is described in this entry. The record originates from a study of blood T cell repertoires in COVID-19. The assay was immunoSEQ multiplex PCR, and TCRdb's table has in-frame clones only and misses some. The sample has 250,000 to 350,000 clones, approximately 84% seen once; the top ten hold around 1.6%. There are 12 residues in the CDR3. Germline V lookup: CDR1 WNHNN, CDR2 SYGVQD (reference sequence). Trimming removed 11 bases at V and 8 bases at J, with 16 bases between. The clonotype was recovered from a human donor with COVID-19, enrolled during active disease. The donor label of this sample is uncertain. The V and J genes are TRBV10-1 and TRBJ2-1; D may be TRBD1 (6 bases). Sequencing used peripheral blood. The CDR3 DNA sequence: TGCGCCGGGACAAAGGGCCGACATGAGCAGTTCTTC. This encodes CAGTKGRHEQFF.